These 29 T cell receptor beta chains share one sample of origin, sequenced in a study of PD-1 blockade in classical Hodgkin lymphoma. There was relapse after autologous stem cell transplantation in every patient, and there was variation in brentuximab vedotin exposure. Profiled with immunoSEQ multiplex PCR; TCRdb holds only in-frame clones, not every one. In the table there are over 50,000 clones, over 70% of which are singletons. The sequencing used peripheral blood mononuclear cells (PBMCs), collected at baseline. The receptors come from a human donor with classical Hodgkin lymphoma.

The chain carries TRBV29-1 and TRBJ2-5; TRBD1 or TRBD2 may be the D gene (6 bases each). The CDR3 extends over 12 amino acids. CDR1 is SQVTM and CDR2 is ANQGSEA in the germline V gene. V lost 0 bases and J lost 5, with 7 bases in between. CDR3 DNA: TGCAGCGTTGAAGAAGGGGGGGAGACCCAGTACTTC. Its protein product is CSVEEGGETQYF.

The chain employs TRBV9 and TRBJ2-2, with 7 bases aligning to TRBD2. This CDR3 contains 16 residues. The J segment lost 1 base and the V segment lost 0 bases, leaving 3 bases of the junction unmatched. Looked up from germline, CDR1 is SGDLS and CDR2 is YYNGEE. The CDR3, as DNA: TGTGCCAGCAGCGTAGTAGGCGGGGGGAACACCGGGGAGCTGTTTTTT. Amino acids: CASSVVGGGNTGELFF.

A few counts support this clone. Written as DNA, the CDR3 is TGTGCCAGCTTTGTGTCTGGAAACACCATATATTTT. Translated, it gives CASFVSGNTIYF. The chain has TRBV18 and TRBJ1-3; D not certain. This CDR3 has 12 amino acids. Per germline, CDR1 KGHSH and CDR2 LQKENI. V was cut by 7 bases and J by 1 base, with 5 bases left in between.

The CDR3 reads CASSEVRTGENIQYF. For the CDR3, the DNA is TGTGCCAGCAGTGAAGTGAGGACAGGGGAAAACATTCAGTACTTC. The V gene is TRBV6-1, the J gene TRBJ2-4, with 9 bases lining up with TRBD1. The CDR3 totals 15 residues. J was trimmed by 5 bases and V by 1 base; bases with no gene match: 3. The germline V gene has CDR1 MNHNS and CDR2 SASEGT.

The chain is built from TRBV6-5 and TRBJ1-1; no definite D call. CDR1 and CDR2 from the germline V gene are MNHEY and SVGAGI. Trimming took off 0 bases at V and 1 base at J, with 9 bases between the two ends. The CDR3 covers 15 residues. CDR3 sequence reads: CASSYSTFANTEAFF. In DNA, the CDR3 is TGTGCCAGCAGTTACTCGACATTTGCGAACACTGAAGCTTTCTTT.

The rearrangement joins TRBV4-1 to TRBJ1-4; D uncertain. Per germline, CDR1 MGHRA and CDR2 YSYEKL. With 4 bases removed from V and 4 bases from J, the gap between germline ends came to 13 bases. The CDR3 runs 15 residues. The CDR3 DNA is TGCGCCAGCAGCCTCCTCCCCCGCTTTAATGAAAAACTGTTTTTT. Its translation is CASSLLPRFNEKLFF.

This chain joins TRBV4-3 and TRBJ2-3; weak D call: TRBD2 (6 bases). The CDR3 is 15 residues long. The germline gives CDR1 LGHNA, CDR2 YSLEER. Trimming stripped 4 bases from V and 2 bases from J, with 13 bases between. CDR3 sequence reads: CASSPGTYHTDTQYF. The CDR3 DNA reads as TGCGCCAGCAGCCCTGGGACTTACCACACAGATACGCAGTATTTT.

V is TRBV11-3 and J is TRBJ2-3; weak D call: TRBD1 (6 bases). The CDR3 consists of 16 residues. The germline V gene encodes CDR1 SGHNT and CDR2 YENEEA. V lost 1 base to trimming and J lost 2 bases, with 13 bases between them. The CDR3 here is CASSLVSWGHTDTQYF. CDR3 DNA: TGTGCCAGCAGCTTAGTATCGTGGGGGCACACAGATACGCAGTATTTT.

This clone was found once. The rearrangement links TRBV19 to TRBJ2-7; TRBD2 is a possible D gene (6 bases). This CDR3 has 14 amino acids. Germline V gene lookup returns CDR1 LNHDA and CDR2 SQIVND (reference sequence). V was shortened by 7 bases and J by 5 bases, with 18 bases between the two germline ends. CDR3 coding DNA: TGTGCCAGTACGGAGGGCCCAGGTCCCCACGAGCAGTACTTC. Translating gives CASTEGPGPHEQYF.

The CDR3 here is CASSGETSVTDTQYF. CDR3 DNA: TGTGCCAGCAGTGGCGAGACTAGCGTGACAGATACGCAGTATTTT. This chain joins TRBV2 and TRBJ2-3; 8 bases agree with TRBD2. This CDR3 region has 15 residues. The germline gives CDR1 SNHLY, CDR2 FYNNEI. After removal of 4 bases from V and 3 bases from J, the junction contained 6 bases not matched to a gene. Using reference TRBV2 and TRBJ2-3 for the parts outside the CDR3, the full variable domain is EPEVTQTPSHQVTQMGQEVILRCVPISNHLYFYWYRQILGQKVEFLVSFYNNEISEKSEIFDDQFSVERPDGSNFTLKIRSTKLEDSAMYFCASSGETSVTDTQYFGPGTRLTVL.

This sequence joins TRBV7-9 and TRBJ1-6, with TRBD1 matching 10 bases. CDR1 is SEHNR and CDR2 is FQNEAQ in the germline V gene (reference sequence). J lost 7 bases, V lost 5 bases, and 11 bases had no gene match. CDR3 length: 17 amino acids. The CDR3 DNA follows: TGTGCCAGCAGCCCCAGAATCCGACAGGGGGCAAATTCACCCCTCCACTTT. Translation: CASSPRIRQGANSPLHF.

This chain joins TRBV7-9 and TRBJ1-2; D not certain. Looked up from germline, CDR1 is SEHNR and CDR2 is FQNEAQ (reference sequence). CDR3 length: 13 residues. V lost 1 base and J lost 5, with 8 bases in between. In DNA, the CDR3 is TGTGCCAGCAGCTTAGATGGACCGTATGGCTACACCTTC. It encodes CASSLDGPYGYTF.

The V call is TRBV5-1, the J call TRBJ2-3, with TRBD2 matching over 11 bases. Germline CDR1 is SGHRS and CDR2 is YFSETQ. The J segment lost 1 base and the V segment lost 3 bases, leaving 4 bases of the junction unmatched. This CDR3 has 16 amino acids. The CDR3: CASSSSLAGGTDTQYF. The CDR3 nucleotides are TGCGCCAGCAGCTCTTCACTAGCGGGGGGCACAGATACGCAGTATTTT.

This clone was seen once. The genes are TRBV4-2 and TRBJ2-1, with D maybe TRBD2 (7 bases). CDR3 length: 17 residues. The V gene lost 1 base and the J gene lost 3 bases, with 16 bases spanning the gap. Germline CDR1 reads LGHNA; CDR2 reads YNFKEQ. The CDR3 here is CASSQGPGGGSYNEQFF. The CDR3 DNA reads as TGTGCCAGCAGCCAAGGGCCGGGGGGCGGGAGCTACAATGAGCAGTTCTTC.

The chain couples TRBV6-5 to TRBJ2-3, with a weak D call TRBD2 (5 bases). This CDR3 is 14 amino acids long. Trimming pared 8 bases from V and 2 bases from J, leaving 14 bases between. The germline CDR1 and CDR2 sequences are MNHEY and SVGAGI. The CDR3 protein is CASPEDSSTDTQYF. The CDR3 DNA reads TGTGCCAGCCCGGAGGACTCTTCCACAGATACGCAGTATTTT.

The rearrangement joins TRBV10-1 to TRBJ2-5; no firm D call. Germline CDR1 reads WNHNN; CDR2 reads SYGVQD (reference sequence). V lost 5 bases to trimming and J lost 2 bases, with 12 bases between them. CDR3 length: 14 residues. The CDR3 DNA reads as TGCGCCAGCAGTCCCTCGTTGGGGCAAGAGACCCAGTACTTC. Protein product: CASSPSLGQETQYF.

The chain links TRBV5-3 to TRBJ2-7; 7 nucleotides agree with TRBD1. TRBV5-3 is treated as an ORF (open reading frame) with a function not yet certain. V lost 2 bases and J lost 0; bases outside the gene matches: 20. The CDR3 has 20 residues. CDR3 protein: CARSLLPDRYPNTHSYEQYF. The CDR3 DNA is TGTGCCAGAAGCTTACTCCCGGACAGGTACCCCAATACCCACTCCTACGAGCAGTACTTC.

This clone was seen once. The V gene is TRBV29-1, the J gene TRBJ2-5, with TRBD2 as a possible D gene (6 bases). CDR1 is SQVTM, CDR2 ANQGSEA, per germline. CDR3 size: 13 residues. V was cut by 2 bases and J by 5 bases, with 12 bases left in between. The CDR3 coding sequence is TGCAGCGTTGAATCAACGGGAGAGGAGACCCAGTACTTC. This gives the protein CSVESTGEETQYF.

The rearrangement joins TRBV7-6 to TRBJ1-1; a possible D gene is TRBD1 (6 bases). Per the germline V gene, CDR1 is SGHVS and CDR2 is FNYEAQ. The CDR3 contains 14 residues. The V end was cut by 5 bases, the J end by 6 bases, with 16 bases between. DNA for the CDR3: TGTGCCAGCAGCCGGAGATCCGGACAGTCTGAAGCTTTCTTT. This gives the protein CASSRRSGQSEAFF.

There are a few counts of this clone. This chain connects TRBV4-3 to TRBJ2-1; no clear D gene. Trimming stripped 2 bases from V and 5 bases from J, with 4 bases between. The CDR3 sequence is 12 residues long. Germline lookup yields CDR1 LGHNA and CDR2 YSLEER. The CDR3 is CASSQYDNEQFF. CDR3 DNA sequence: TGCGCCAGCAGCCAATACGACAATGAGCAGTTCTTC.

The chain couples TRBV29-1 to TRBJ2-7; D unclear. The germline V gene encodes CDR1 SQVTM and CDR2 ANQGSEA. V was cut by 4 bases and J by 4 bases, with 5 bases left in between. The CDR3 is 10 amino acids. CDR3 loop: CSVGEYEQYF. The CDR3 nucleotides read TGCAGCGTTGGAGAATACGAGCAGTACTTC.

The V and J genes are TRBV19 and TRBJ1-2; D is possibly TRBD1 (5 bases). The germline gives CDR1 LNHDA, CDR2 SQIVND (reference sequence). Trimming cost V 2 bases and J 8 bases, with 9 bases left between them. The CDR3 runs 12 residues. CDR3 residues: CASSIRGEGYTF. The DNA of the CDR3 is TGTGCCAGTAGTATAAGAGGGGAAGGCTACACCTTC.

The V call is TRBV30, the J call TRBJ2-3, with a tentative D call TRBD2 (6 bases). The germline gives CDR1 GTSNPN, CDR2 SVGIG (reference sequence). The CDR3 has 15 amino acids. V was cut by 0 bases and J by 6 bases, with 16 bases left in between. The CDR3 loop is CAWSVLIAGRDTQYF. Written as DNA, the CDR3 is TGTGCCTGGAGTGTACTTATCGCGGGACGGGATACGCAGTATTTT.

The genes are TRBV27 and TRBJ2-5, with TRBD2 matching over 13 bases. Germline V CDR1 and CDR2: MNHEY, SMNVEV (reference sequence). V lost 3 bases to trimming and J lost 4 bases; unmatched junction nucleotides: 14. The CDR3 spans 19 residues. The CDR3 region has the DNA TGTGCCAGCAGTTTGTCCGGAGGTACTAGCGGGAGGGCCGCAGAGACCCAGTACTTC. Translation: CASSLSGGTSGRAAETQYF.

The rearrangement uses TRBV4-2 and TRBJ2-3, with 12 bases fitting TRBD2. From germline, CDR1 is LGHNA and CDR2 YNFKEQ. The CDR3 contains 17 residues. Trimming at V came to 4 bases and at J to 4 bases, leaving 9 bases not matched to a gene. CDR3 in amino acids: CASSPYPSGRASDTQYF. The CDR3 DNA reads as TGTGCCAGCAGCCCCTACCCTAGCGGGAGGGCCTCAGATACGCAGTATTTT.

This CDR3 reads CASSTGGHWNYGYTF. CDR3 DNA: TGTGCCAGTAGTACTGGGGGGCACTGGAACTATGGCTACACCTTC. This rearrangement joins TRBV19 to TRBJ1-2; possibly TRBD1 for D (6 bases). CDR3 length: 15 residues. Trimming took 4 bases from V and 2 from J, leaving 14 bases between them. Per the germline V gene, CDR1 is LNHDA and CDR2 is SQIVND (reference sequence).

The chain couples TRBV11-1 to TRBJ2-3; D not certain. The germline V gene has CDR1 SGHAT and CDR2 FQDESV (reference sequence). Trimming shortened V by 9 bases and J by 6 bases, and 10 bases separated the two germline ends. The CDR3 length is 11 residues. The CDR3: CASQIGDTQYF. The CDR3 nucleotides read TGTGCCAGTCAAATTGGGGATACGCAGTATTTT.

CDR3 residues: CASSSREGSNEQFF. CDR3 in DNA: TGTGCCAGCAGCTCTCGGGAGGGCTCTAATGAGCAGTTCTTC. The rearrangement joins TRBV7-6 to TRBJ2-1; TRBD2 matches at 8 bases. This CDR3 region has 14 residues. The germline CDR1 and CDR2 sequences are SGHVS and FNYEAQ. The junction had 6 bases not matched to a gene; V was cut back by 4 bases and J by 7 bases.

In its sample, this clone was seen once. The V and J genes are TRBV23-1 and TRBJ1-1; TRBD1 matches 9 bases. TRBV23-1 is an open reading frame, and its role is uncertain. The CDR3 is 16 residues long. Trimming took 9 bases from V and 5 from J; bases not matched to a gene: 16. CDR3 DNA: TGCGCCAGTGGGGTTAACCTCTGGGACAGGGAGACTGAAGCTTTCTTT. It specifies CASGVNLWDRETEAFF.